This TCR beta chain appears in the sequencing data of a study of cytomegalovirus exposure and HLA in healthy donors listed by TCRdb under 2017. For the study in its entirety: In an earlier analysis of some 610 of the donors, approximately 300 Gb of sequence data and 117 million unique TCR beta sequences from about 190 million T cells were reported. Around 330 gigabases of sequencing data and 91 million or so unique TCR sequences made up an early release that covered approximately 700 HLA-typed donors. Of the approximately 400 genotyped donors, 81% were placed in the genetic ancestry cluster associated with self-reported Caucasian donors. The study was designed to test whether signatures of past pathogen exposure could be identified by cataloging public T cell receptors. The T cell repertoires of several hundred subjects were profiled by immunosequencing and related to cytomegalovirus serostatus. A separate validation cohort of 90 to 150 different subjects was used in addition to the roughly 700-subject first cohort. High-throughput TCR immunosequencing, statistical association of individual TCRs with disease status, and machine learning were combined to predict cytomegalovirus infection status. In a later analysis, previously published TCR beta repertoires from 666 donors were re-analyzed and high-resolution HLA genotyping was added so that TCR occurrence patterns could be studied. Rather than drawing on any new phenotypic data, the later analysis identified candidate immune exposures from TCR beta sequences and the way those sequences occurred across donors. An earlier analysis of more than 450 of the donors used high-throughput TCR beta sequencing to judge whether each TCR beta V gene segment behaved as functional or pseudogenic. Donor age, sex, ethnicity and CMV serostatus were collected together with the repertoire data. In a later genetic analysis, genome-wide SNP genotypes for about 65% of the 666 donors were used, and that subset was treated as a discovery cohort. Every discovery cohort repertoire had been produced on one sequencing platform. Class I and class II HLA loci were covered by the typing at four-digit resolution. The number of donors typed differed by locus, with 629-630 for A, B, C, DRB1 and DQB1, over 500 for DQA1, 600 to 610 for DPA1, and approximately 470 for DPB1. A few DR-DQ haplotypes were treated as single units for association and clustering because of strong linkage in the cohort. Across roughly 420 genotyped donors of the cohort, an average of about 240,000 unique TCR beta nucleotide sequences per donor were sequenced, and approximately 19% of those sequences were non-productive.

Points the paper makes about the study in general: In an earlier analysis of some 550 of the donors, most TCR beta V segments were observed in productive rearrangements about 87% or about 30% of the time, broadly matching IMGT annotations. Only TCR beta chains were sequenced in this cohort, and the absence of alpha or paired-chain data limited detectable features. According to a later analysis, most CMV-associated TCR beta chains appeared to be HLA-restricted, and the HLA associations seemed to be driven largely by CMV exposure. A group of highly shared sequence variants was considered likely to be a technical artifact of the sequencing pipeline. At a false discovery rate of 0.05, a later analysis linked some 17,000 TCR beta sequences to specific HLA alleles. A later analysis found that HLA-associated TCR beta chains were more clonally expanded and had lower generation probabilities than equally common non-associated chains. In both the original and validation cohorts, the classifier was reported to diagnose cytomegalovirus status with high specificity and sensitivity. Some IMGT-functional V segments, including TRBV6-2 and TRBV6-3, could not be told apart with the 87-base-pair reads, so those segments were excluded. It was suggested by the authors that the approach could potentially be generalized to other disease states and immunological phenotypes. HLA typing was unavailable for some donors at each locus, so association tests used only the typed subset. In vitro tests confirmed that a few of the cytomegalovirus-associated TCR beta chains recognize cytomegalovirus antigens. Linkage disequilibrium might explain the correlated functional status among segregating V segments, but an unknown experimental factor could not be ruled out. Compared with the approximately 720-donor mean, donors in an Asian-associated ancestry cluster had fewer N-insertions in productive TCRs, according to a later genetic analysis. Several of the top co-occurrence clusters appeared to be linked to parvovirus B19, influenza, CMV and Epstein-Barr virus, according to a later analysis. Strong co-occurrence of HLA alleles, especially DR and DQ, made assigning TCR associations to individual alleles difficult. While some public TCRs were present in many individuals, most TCR sequences turned up only very rarely across donors. CMV serostatus was the only immune exposure information available for the cohort. A later analysis found that TCR association rates varied across HLA loci, with DRB1 alleles showing the most associated TCRs and HLA-C alleles the fewest. Because counts were too low, about 18 rarely observed V segments, including chromosome 9 orphons, were left out of the earlier analysis of over 550 of the donors. Presence/absence analyses assumed roughly uniform sequencing depth across donors, an assumption that may not hold. A further reported finding was that TCR beta sequences accurately predicted the HLA-A and HLA-B alleles for most subjects in the first cohort. The study gave a list of under 200 TCR beta chains associated with cytomegalovirus. A later genetic analysis associated a missense DCLRE1C variant with V-gene and J-gene trimming of TCR beta chains, and an independent cohort replicated the association.

The cohort comprised hundreds of healthy bone marrow donors. Cohort members were all nominally healthy when sampled, although unrecorded immune exposures were likely present. The donor was CMV seropositive and belonged to the group of 250 to 350 seropositive cohort members. Every donor gave a peripheral blood sample, and the peripheral blood mononuclear cells from that sample were used for TCR beta sequencing. The Qiagen DNeasy Blood Extraction Kit was used to extract genomic DNA from the blood cell samples. Receptor libraries were prepared by the immunoSEQ multiplex PCR assay. For the multiplex PCR, a mixture combining 60 forward primers for TCR Vbeta segments and 13 reverse primers for TCR Jbeta segments was used. The CDR3 region of rearranged TCR beta genes was amplified from genomic DNA with a multiplex PCR assay. Amplified TCR beta libraries were sequenced as 87-base-pair reads on the Illumina HiSeq System. The authors' pipeline ran thus. A later analysis counted approximately 84 million unique TCR beta chains across the 650 to 800 repertoires, and some 11 million of these chains were shared by at least two donors. Raw reads were error-corrected and collapsed into unique sequences by a nearest-neighbor algorithm in which closely related sequences were merged to remove PCR and sequencing errors. V, D and J gene segments were assigned by aligning CDR3 sequences to IMGT reference sequences. For a sequence to be retained, at least a six-nucleotide match to both a V gene segment and a J gene segment was required. Rearrangements were classified as productive when the CDR3 lacked stop codons and remained in frame with V and J, and all other rearrangements were classified as non-productive. CDR3 was defined by IMGT convention, running from the second conserved V-encoded cysteine to the conserved J-encoded phenylalanine. In an earlier analysis of just under 600 of the donors, sequences lacking an unambiguous match to a single V gene segment were excluded. In an earlier analysis of 587 of the donors, V segments were called functional above 56.7% productive rearrangements and were called segregating when the between-donor standard deviation exceeded 5%. A statistical classification framework was built to diagnose cytomegalovirus status from the catalog of TCR beta chain sequences. In a later analysis, V and J genes were assigned by comparing TCR nucleotide sequences against IMGT/GENE-DB human TR gene sequences. A later analysis assigned CDR3 sequences and most-parsimonious VDJ recombination scenarios with the TCRdist pipeline. In a later analysis, every TCR beta chain was defined by the combination of its CDR3 amino acid sequence and its V-gene family, and reads without a unique V-gene family were dropped. As a way to deal with suspected cross-contamination and a sequencing artifact, a later analysis dropped hundreds of nucleotide sequences that were highly shared and had low generation probability. For each public chain, a later analysis derived a clonal expansion index from normalized ranks of inferred template counts within each repertoire. Generation probabilities in a later analysis came from a VDJ recombination model fitted to out-of-frame rearrangements, and those results were checked against IGoR. In a later analysis, hypergeometric tests were used to score TCR-TCR, TCR-HLA and TCR-CMV co-occurrence, with a repertoire-size bias correction applied to TCR pairs. False discovery rates were estimated in a later analysis by permuting HLA or CMV assignments 20 times. In a later analysis, co-occurring TCRs were grouped using DBSCAN, and TCRdist sequence similarity was added for clustering within HLA-allele-positive subsets. For co-occurrence clustering, repertoires with fewer than 30,000 or more than 120,000 public chains were excluded, along with about five repertoires with anomalous nucleotide sharing. Drawn from immuneACCESS, this table holds only the in-frame rearrangements with V and J called that TCRdb kept. Clones are partly lost; checked studies trace under half to an unresolved V gene and leave the rest unexplained. The DNA was the basis for D and trimming; V, J and clone size are from that table. This sample has some 150,000 clones in its table, and more than 65% of those were observed once. Around 5.4% of the sample comes from the top ten.

From the germline V gene (reference sequence), CDR1 is WNHNN and CDR2 is SYGVQD. Including cysteine and phenylalanine, the CDR3 has 15 amino acids. Only the CDR3 part of the read is kept: 45 bases, read in frame from the first base. Trimming accounts for 0 bases at V and 5 bases at J, while the number of junction bases matched to no gene is 6. On this clone: It lacks a known antigen. No much larger clone exists at a distance of one base, and base qualities are not known.

Source material: PBMCs. This chain joins TRBV10-1 to TRBJ1-2; the junction holds 7 bases that match TRBD1. This clonotype was sampled from a man aged 30 to 45 in good health and CMV-seropositive. CDR3 protein: CASSESRTGVYGYTF. The nucleotides read TGCGCCAGCAGTGAGTCGAGAACAGGGGTATATGGCTACACCTTC.